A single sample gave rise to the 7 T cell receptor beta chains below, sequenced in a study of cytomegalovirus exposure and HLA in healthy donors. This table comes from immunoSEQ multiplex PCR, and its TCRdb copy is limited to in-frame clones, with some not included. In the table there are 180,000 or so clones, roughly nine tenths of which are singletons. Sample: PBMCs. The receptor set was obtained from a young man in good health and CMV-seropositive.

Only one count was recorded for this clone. The CDR3 is CASSYNRGLQETQYF. Here the CDR3 DNA reads TGTGCCAGCAGTTATAATAGGGGCTTGCAAGAGACCCAGTACTTC. This chain joins TRBV6-5 and TRBJ2-5; perhaps TRBD1 as D (5 bases). The CDR3 contains 15 residues. Germline CDR1 MNHEY, CDR2 SVGAGI. Trimming removed 3 bases at V and 2 bases at J, with 13 bases between.

DNA of the CDR3: TGTGCCAGAAGCTCTGGCTCACCCTACGAGCAGTACTTC. Translating it yields CARSSGSPYEQYF. The chain couples TRBV5-3 to TRBJ2-7; D ambiguous. TRBV5-3 is an ORF; its function is uncertain. CDR3 length equals 13 residues. Between the trimmed V and J ends, which lost 3 bases and 2 bases, there was a span of 9 bases.

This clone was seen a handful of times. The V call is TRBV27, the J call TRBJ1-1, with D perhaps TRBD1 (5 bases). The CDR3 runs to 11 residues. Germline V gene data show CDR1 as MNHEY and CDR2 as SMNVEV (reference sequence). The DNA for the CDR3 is TGTGCTAGCTGGGGGGGAACTGAAGCTTTCTTT. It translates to CASWGGTEAFF.

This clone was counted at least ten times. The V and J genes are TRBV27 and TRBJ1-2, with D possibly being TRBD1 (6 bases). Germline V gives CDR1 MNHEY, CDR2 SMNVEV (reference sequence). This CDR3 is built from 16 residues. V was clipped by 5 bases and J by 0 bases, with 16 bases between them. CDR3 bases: TGTGCCAGCAGTCACACAGGGAGTGGAGCTAACTATGGCTACACCTTC. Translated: CASSHTGSGANYGYTF.

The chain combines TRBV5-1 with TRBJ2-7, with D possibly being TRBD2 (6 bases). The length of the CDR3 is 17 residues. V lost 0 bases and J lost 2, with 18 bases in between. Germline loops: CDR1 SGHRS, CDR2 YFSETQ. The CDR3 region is CASSLVGRGVTAYEQYF. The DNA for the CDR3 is TGCGCCAGCAGCTTGGTCGGGAGAGGGGTTACCGCCTACGAGCAGTACTTC. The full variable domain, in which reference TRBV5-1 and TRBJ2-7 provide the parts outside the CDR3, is KAGVTQTPRYLIKTRGQQVTLSCSPISGHRSVSWYQQTPGQGLQFLFEYFSETQRNKGNFPGRFSGRQFSNSRSEMNVSTLELGDSALYLCASSLVGRGVTAYEQYFGPGTRLTVT.

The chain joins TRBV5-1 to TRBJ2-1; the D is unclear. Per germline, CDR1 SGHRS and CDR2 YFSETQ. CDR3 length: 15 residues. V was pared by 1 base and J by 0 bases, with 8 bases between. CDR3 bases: TGCGCCAGCAGCTTGAGTTCTATCTCCTACAATGAGCAGTTCTTC. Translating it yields CASSLSSISYNEQFF.

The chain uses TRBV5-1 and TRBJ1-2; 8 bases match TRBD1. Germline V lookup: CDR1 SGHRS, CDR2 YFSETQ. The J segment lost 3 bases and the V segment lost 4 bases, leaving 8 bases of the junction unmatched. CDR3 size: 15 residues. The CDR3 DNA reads TGCGCCAGCAGCCCCCAGACAGGGGCGGACTATGGCTACACCTTC. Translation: CASSPQTGADYGYTF.